These T cell receptor beta chains were read from a single sample in a study of OX40 agonist ivuxolimab in advanced cancers. Profiling relied on immunoSEQ multiplex PCR, and the TCRdb table lists in-frame clones only, not all of them. The table records over 85,000 clones, 87% of them present only once. Sequenced here: CD4+ or CD8+ T cells sorted from blood, sampled in a trial of the OX40 agonist ivuxolimab. All receptors come from an adult with an advanced solid tumor such as melanoma, head and neck, liver or kidney cancer. The CDR3 runs from the conserved cysteine through the conserved F or W. D genes are given only for firm matches. Clone size appears in some rows only: once, few, many, or a class for an expanded clone.

v_gene	d_gene	abundance	j_gene	CDR3nt	CDR3aa
TRBV11-3	.	.	TRBJ1-1	TGTGCCAGCAGCGAGGGGCTCAGGGGTCGTTCCACTGAAGCTTTCTTT	CASSEGLRGRSTEAFF
TRBV4-1	TRBD1	.	TRBJ2-7	TGCGCCAGCAGCCAAAGGACAGGGCAACCCTACGAGCAGTACTTC	CASSQRTGQPYEQYF
TRBV19	.	.	TRBJ2-6	TGTGCCAGTAGTATAAGACGCGGACGGCTACAGGGGGCCAACGTCCTGACTTTC	CASSIRRGRLQGANVLTF
TRBV27	TRBD1	.	TRBJ1-2	TGTGCCAGCAGATCGGACAGGCTTGTTCCCACCTATGGCTACACCTTC	CASRSDRLVPTYGYTF
TRBV2	.	.	TRBJ1-5	TGTGCCAGCAGTCAGGGTCCGAATCAGCCCCAGCATTTT	CASSQGPNQPQHF
TRBV5-1	.	.	TRBJ1-1	TGCGCCAGCAGCTTGAAGGGCGGAACCACTGAAGCTTTCTTT	CASSLKGGTTEAFF
TRBV13	TRBD1	.	TRBJ2-1	TGTGCCAGCAGCTTGGACAGGGCAGTTTACAATGAGCAGTTCTTC	CASSLDRAVYNEQFF
TRBV5-1	.	.	TRBJ2-3	TGCGCCAGCAGCTTGCAGGGGCCCTTTCTAGGCACAGATACGCAGTATTTT	CASSLQGPFLGTDTQYF
TRBV19	TRBD1	.	TRBJ1-4	TGTGCCAGTACCCTAGGGGGGACAGGACTTCCTCTAAGTGAAAAACTGTTTTTT	CASTLGGTGLPLSEKLFF
TRBV15	.	.	TRBJ1-4	TGTGCCACCAGCAGAGACCGCCTAGAAAAACTGTTTTTT	CATSRDRLEKLFF
TRBV9	.	.	TRBJ2-1	TGTGCCAGCAGCGCTTTGGTACTGCCAGGCGAGCAGTTCTTC	CASSALVLPGEQFF
TRBV10-3	TRBD2	.	TRBJ2-7	TGTGCCATCAGTGAGGGACTAGCGGGGGGAAACTACGAGCAGTACTTC	CAISEGLAGGNYEQYF
TRBV7-2	.	.	TRBJ1-1	TGTGCCAGCAGCCCAGACCTTCTCCGGTCGTTCCCTTTCTTT	CASSPDLLRSFPFF
TRBV10-3	.	once	TRBJ2-1	TGTGCCATCAGGTGGAGCAATGAGCAGTTCTTC	CAIRWSNEQFF
TRBV6-1	.	few	TRBJ2-7	TGTGCCAGCAGTGGGAAATGGACAGCCAAGCCCTACGAGCAGTACTTC	CASSGKWTAKPYEQYF
TRBV6-5	.	.	TRBJ1-1	TGTGCCAGCAGGGGGGGTTTAGTCAACACTGAAGCTTTCTTT	CASRGGLVNTEAFF
TRBV29-1	.	.	TRBJ2-2	TGCAGCGTTGAATGGCAGATTAACACCGGGGAGCTGTTTTTT	CSVEWQINTGELFF
TRBV6-1	TRBD2	.	TRBJ2-3	TGTGCCAGCAGTGCCCCTGAGGGACTAATGGGTCAGTCCACAGATACGCAGTATTTT	CASSAPEGLMGQSTDTQYF
TRBV7-2	.	.	TRBJ2-7	TGTGCCAGCAGCTTAAGTGGTGGAGGGGAGCAGTACTTC	CASSLSGGGEQYF